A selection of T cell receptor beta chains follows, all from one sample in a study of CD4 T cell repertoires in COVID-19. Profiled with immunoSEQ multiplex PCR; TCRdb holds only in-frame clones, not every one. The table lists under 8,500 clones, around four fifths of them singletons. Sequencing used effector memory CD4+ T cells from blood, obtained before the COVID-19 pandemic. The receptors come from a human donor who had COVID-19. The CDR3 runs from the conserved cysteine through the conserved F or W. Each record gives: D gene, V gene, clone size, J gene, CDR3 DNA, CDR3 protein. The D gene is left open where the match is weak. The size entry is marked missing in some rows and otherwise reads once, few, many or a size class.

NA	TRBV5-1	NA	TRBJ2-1	TGCGCCAGCAGCTTGGAAAGAGGGGGGGGACTACCCATCTACAATGAGCAGTTCTTC	CASSLERGGGLPIYNEQFF
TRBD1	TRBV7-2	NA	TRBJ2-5	TGTGCCAGCAGCTTTGGGACAGGGGGCCAACTAGGGGTAGGGACCCAGTACTTC	CASSFGTGGQLGVGTQYF
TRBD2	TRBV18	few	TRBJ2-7	TGTGCCAGCTCACCACTGGCGGGGGGCGGCGACGAGCAGTACTTC	CASSPLAGGGDEQYF
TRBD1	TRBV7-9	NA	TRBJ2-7	TGTGCCAGCAGCTCATTACAGGGGGCGGGTGAGCAGTACTTC	CASSSLQGAGEQYF
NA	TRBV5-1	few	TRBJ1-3	TGCGCCAGCAAGGAGGGATTAGCCTCTGGAAACACCATATATTTT	CASKEGLASGNTIYF
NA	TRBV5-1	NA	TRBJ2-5	TGCGCCAGCAGCTTGGGTCCCGAGATAGAGACCCAGTACTTC	CASSLGPEIETQYF
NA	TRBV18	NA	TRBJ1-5	TGTGCCAGCTCACAGGACAGAGATCAGCCCCAGCATTTT	CASSQDRDQPQHF
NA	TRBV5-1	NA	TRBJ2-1	TGCGCCAGCAGCTTGGCCCTTGGGGGACTCAATGAGCAGTTCTTC	CASSLALGGLNEQFF
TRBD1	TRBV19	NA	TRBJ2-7	TGTGCCAGTAGTATGGGACAGCCGACCTACGAGCAGTACTTC	CASSMGQPTYEQYF
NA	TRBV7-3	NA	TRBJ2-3	TGTGCCAGCAGCCCTCGACCCTCAGGGGGCACAGATACGCAGTATTTT	CASSPRPSGGTDTQYF